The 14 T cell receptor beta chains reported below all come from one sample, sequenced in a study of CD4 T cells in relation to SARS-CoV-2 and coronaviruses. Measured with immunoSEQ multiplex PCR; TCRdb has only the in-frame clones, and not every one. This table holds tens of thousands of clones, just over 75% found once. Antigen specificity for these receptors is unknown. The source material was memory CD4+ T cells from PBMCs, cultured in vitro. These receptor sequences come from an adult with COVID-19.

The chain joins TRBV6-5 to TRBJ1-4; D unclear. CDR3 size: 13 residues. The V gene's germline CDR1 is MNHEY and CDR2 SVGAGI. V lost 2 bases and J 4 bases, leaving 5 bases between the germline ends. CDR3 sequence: CASSYGVNEKLFF. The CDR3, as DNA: TGTGCCAGCAGTTACGGGGTTAATGAAAAACTGTTTTTT.

The DNA for the CDR3 is TGTGCCAGCAGTTTCCCCGTGACAGGGAGCCGCAATGAGCAGTTCTTC. The encoded protein is CASSFPVTGSRNEQFF. J is TRBJ2-1 and V is TRBV28; 7 positions agree with TRBD1. Germline lookup yields CDR1 MDHEN and CDR2 SYDVKM. Unmatched junction bases numbered 11, after V lost 3 bases and J lost 6 bases. CDR3 size: 16 residues.

The CDR3 bases are TGTGCCAGCTCCTGGGGGGCGGTCTACGAGCAGTACTTC. This gives the protein CASSWGAVYEQYF. The chain links TRBV7-2 to TRBJ2-7; the D call may be TRBD1 or TRBD2 (6 bases each). V shed 8 bases and J shed 3 bases, with 14 bases lying between them. The CDR3 covers 13 residues. CDR1 SGHTA and CDR2 FQGNSA come from the germline V gene.

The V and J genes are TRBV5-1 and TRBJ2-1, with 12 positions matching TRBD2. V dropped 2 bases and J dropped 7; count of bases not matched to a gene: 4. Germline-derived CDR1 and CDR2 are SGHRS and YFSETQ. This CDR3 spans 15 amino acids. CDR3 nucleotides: TGCGCCAGCAGCTTCCTAGCGGGAGGGCCGAATGAGCAGTTCTTC. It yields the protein CASSFLAGGPNEQFF.

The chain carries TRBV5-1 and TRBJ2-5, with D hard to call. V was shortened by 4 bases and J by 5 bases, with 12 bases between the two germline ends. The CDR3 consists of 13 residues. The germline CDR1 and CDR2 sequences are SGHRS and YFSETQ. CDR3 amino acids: CASSLGRRETQYF. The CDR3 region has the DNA TGCGCCAGCAGCCTTGGCCGGCGGGAGACCCAGTACTTC.

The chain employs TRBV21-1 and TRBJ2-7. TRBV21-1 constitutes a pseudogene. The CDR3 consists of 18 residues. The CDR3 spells CASSKVGGGHRASYEQYF. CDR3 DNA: TGTGCCAGCAGCAAAGTAGGGGGAGGTCACAGGGCATCCTACGAGCAGTACTTC.

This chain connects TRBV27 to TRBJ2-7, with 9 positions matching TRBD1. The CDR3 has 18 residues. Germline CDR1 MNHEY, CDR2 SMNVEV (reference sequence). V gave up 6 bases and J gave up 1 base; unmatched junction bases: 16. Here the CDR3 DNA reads TGTGCCAGCAGGGTCCGGACAGGGGTAGGTGGGTGGTCCTACGAGCAGTACTTC. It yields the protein CASRVRTGVGGWSYEQYF.

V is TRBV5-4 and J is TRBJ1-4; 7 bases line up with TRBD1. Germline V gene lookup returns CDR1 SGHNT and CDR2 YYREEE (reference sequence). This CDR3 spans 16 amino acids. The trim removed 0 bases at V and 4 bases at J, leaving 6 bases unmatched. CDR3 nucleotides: TGTGCCAGCAGCTTGGCAGGGGGGAACGGTAATGAAAAACTGTTTTTT. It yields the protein CASSLAGGNGNEKLFF. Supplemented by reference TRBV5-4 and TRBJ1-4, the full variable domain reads ETGVTQSPTHLIKTRGQQVTLRCSSQSGHNTVSWYQQALGQGPQFIFQYYREEENGRGNFPPRFSGLQFPNYSSELNVNALELDDSALYLCASSLAGGNGNEKLFFGSGTQLSVL.

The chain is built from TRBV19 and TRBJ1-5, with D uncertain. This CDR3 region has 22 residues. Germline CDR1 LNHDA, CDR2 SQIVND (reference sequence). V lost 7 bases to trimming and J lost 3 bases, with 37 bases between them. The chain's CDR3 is CASTSATWGRINAPADNQPQHF. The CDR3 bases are TGTGCCAGTACCTCCGCGACGTGGGGAAGGATTAACGCTCCAGCAGACAATCAGCCCCAGCATTTT.

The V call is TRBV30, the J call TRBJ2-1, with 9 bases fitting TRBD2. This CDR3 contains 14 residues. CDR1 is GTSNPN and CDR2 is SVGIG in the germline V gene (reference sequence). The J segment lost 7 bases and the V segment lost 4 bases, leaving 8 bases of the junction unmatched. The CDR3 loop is CAWKGLAGYNEQFF. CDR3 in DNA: TGTGCCTGGAAGGGGCTAGCGGGATATAATGAGCAGTTCTTC.

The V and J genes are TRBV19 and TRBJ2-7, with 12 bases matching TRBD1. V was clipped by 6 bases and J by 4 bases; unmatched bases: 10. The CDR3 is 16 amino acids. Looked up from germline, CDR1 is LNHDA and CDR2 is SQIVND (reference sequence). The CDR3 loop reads CASRSIGTGGVYEQYF. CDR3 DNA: TGTGCCAGTAGATCTATCGGGACAGGGGGCGTTTACGAGCAGTACTTC.

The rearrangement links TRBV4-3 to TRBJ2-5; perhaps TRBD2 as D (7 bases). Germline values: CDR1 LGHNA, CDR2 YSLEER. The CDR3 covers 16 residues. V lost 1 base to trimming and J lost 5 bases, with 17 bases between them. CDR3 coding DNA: TGCGCCAGCAGCCAAGCCGCTCGGGGGGCGCAGGAGACCCAGTACTTC. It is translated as CASSQAARGAQETQYF.

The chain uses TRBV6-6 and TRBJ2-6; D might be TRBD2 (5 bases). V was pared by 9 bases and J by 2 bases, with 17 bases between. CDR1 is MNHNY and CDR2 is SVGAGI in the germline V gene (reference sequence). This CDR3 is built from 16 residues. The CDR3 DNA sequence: TGTGCCAGTACGGAGAGGGTGAATCCTGGGGCCAACGTCCTGACTTTC. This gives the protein CASTERVNPGANVLTF.

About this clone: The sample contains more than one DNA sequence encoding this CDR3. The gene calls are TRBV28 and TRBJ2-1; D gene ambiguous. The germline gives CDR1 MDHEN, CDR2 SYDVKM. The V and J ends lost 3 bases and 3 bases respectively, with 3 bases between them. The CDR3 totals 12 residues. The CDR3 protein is CASSFGYNEQFF. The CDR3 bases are TGTGCCAGCAGTTTTGGCTACAATGAGCAGTTCTTC. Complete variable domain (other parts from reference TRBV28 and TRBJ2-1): DVKVTQSSRYLVKRTGEKVFLECVQDMDHENMFWYRQDPGLGLRLIYFSYDVKMKEKGDIPEGYSVSREKKERFSLILESASTNQTSMYLCASSFGYNEQFFGPGTRLTVL.